What follows is one T cell receptor beta chain and its context. Time point specified: blood at routine non-recurrence follow-up after resection. Whole RNA, which was extracted from tumor, nontumor lung tissue or frozen PBMC, was sequenced without any cell sorting. The data derive from a study of spatial heterogeneity in lung cancer. Study summary: Sequencing was performed on follow-up PBMC samples when available, collected at a median of around two years after resection.

TCRdb independently ran MiXCR on the 5' RACE reads; one entry per CDR3 protein. The sample yields roughly 110,000 distinct CDR3 sequences, approximately 11% seen once. Germline CDR1 SGHVS, CDR2 FQNEAQ. The CDR3 has 16 amino acids. With 5 bases removed from V and 0 bases from J, the gap between germline ends came to 16 bases. The sample in question was PBMCs, obtained at follow-up. The sequence came from a female donor with early-stage non-small cell lung cancer. The V gene is TRBV7-8, the J gene TRBJ2-5; the D is unclear. CDR3 protein: CASSEIRRGNQETQYF. The CDR3 DNA follows: TGTGCCAGCAGCGAAATCCGGCGCGGAAACCAAGAGACCCAGTACTTC.